The 29 T cell receptor beta chains below all came from one sample that was sequenced in a study of control samples from healthy donors and cancer patients. TCRdb's copy holds only in-frame clones and misses some; the assay was immunoSEQ multiplex PCR. Found here are approximately 210,000 clones, roughly nine tenths of them singletons; the top ten hold 1.5% to 2%. Material: blood. Receptors were obtained from a man aged 25-40 years in good health.

The chain is built from TRBV5-1 and TRBJ2-3; TRBD2 is a possible D gene (6 bases). The CDR3 is 13 amino acids. The germline V gene has CDR1 SGHRS and CDR2 YFSETQ. Trimming stripped 4 bases from V and 5 bases from J, with 11 bases between. This CDR3 reads CASSPQGGDTQYF. CDR3 bases: TGCGCCAGCAGCCCCCAGGGAGGAGATACGCAGTATTTT.

This chain joins TRBV12-5 and TRBJ1-6; 10 nucleotides align to TRBD1. Germline CDR1 is LGHNT and CDR2 is FRNRAP. This CDR3 contains 16 residues. Unmatched junction bases numbered 3, after V lost 1 base and J lost 6 bases. The CDR3 nucleotides read TGTGCTAGTGGTTTGGGGGGGGACAGGGGTAATTCACCCCTCCACTTT. Protein sequence: CASGLGGDRGNSPLHF.

The chain employs TRBV30 and TRBJ1-1, with unresolved D. V lost 1 base, J lost 1 base, and 7 bases lay in between. This CDR3 has 13 residues. In germline, CDR1 is GTSNPN, CDR2 SVGIG (reference sequence). CDR3 sequence reads: CAWSASWNTEAFF. The CDR3 bases are TGTGCCTGGAGTGCGAGTTGGAACACTGAAGCTTTCTTT.

The count of this clone is one. The rearrangement joins TRBV30 to TRBJ1-1, with 7 nucleotides matching TRBD1. V shed 5 bases, J shed 2 bases, and the junction held 8 bases outside the gene matches. This CDR3 contains 14 residues. Germline CDR1 reads GTSNPN; CDR2 reads SVGIG (reference sequence). The CDR3 reads CAWRTGTANTEAFF. CDR3 DNA: TGTGCCTGGCGTACCGGGACAGCAAACACTGAAGCTTTCTTT.

The rearrangement uses TRBV30 and TRBJ2-2, with D tentatively TRBD2 (5 bases). The CDR3 totals 15 residues. Germline V gives CDR1 GTSNPN, CDR2 SVGIG (reference sequence). Trimming pared 3 bases from V and 0 bases from J, leaving 11 bases between. CDR3 bases: TGTGCCTGGAGGGGTCTAGCTTCGAACACCGGGGAGCTGTTTTTT. Protein: CAWRGLASNTGELFF.

This chain connects TRBV19 to TRBJ1-5, with TRBD1 as a possible D gene (5 bases). The germline CDR1 and CDR2 sequences are LNHDA and SQIVND (reference sequence). The CDR3 consists of 17 residues. V lost 0 bases and J 2 bases, leaving 14 bases between the germline ends. The CDR3 spells CASSIDGGYGGNQPQHF. The DNA of the CDR3 is TGTGCCAGTAGTATAGATGGGGGGTACGGGGGCAATCAGCCCCAGCATTTT. Complete variable domain (other parts from reference TRBV19 and TRBJ1-5): DGGITQSPKYLFRKEGQNVTLSCEQNLNHDAMYWYRQDPGQGLRLIYYSQIVNDFQKGDIAEGYSVSREKKESFPLTVTSAQKNPTAFYLCASSIDGGYGGNQPQHFGDGTRLSIL.

The rearrangement joins TRBV30 to TRBJ1-4; 8 positions match TRBD1. Germline assignment: CDR1 GTSNPN and CDR2 SVGIG (reference sequence). CDR3 length equals 14 residues. V trimming: 2 bases; J trimming: 8 bases; junction bases outside the gene matches: 7. The CDR3 is CAWSKGQGREKLFF. DNA for the CDR3: TGTGCCTGGAGTAAAGGACAGGGTCGGGAAAAACTGTTTTTT.

This clone was seen once. The chain recombines TRBV19 with TRBJ1-5; TRBD1 might be the D (6 bases). CDR3 length equals 17 residues. Germline CDR1 reads LNHDA; CDR2 reads SQIVND (reference sequence). The V and J ends lost 3 bases and 0 bases respectively, with 15 bases between them. CDR3 DNA sequence: TGTGCCAGTAGTATTGAGGGACAACAGTATAGCAATCAGCCCCAGCATTTT. This encodes CASSIEGQQYSNQPQHF.

V and J are TRBV19 and TRBJ2-2; 8 bases fit TRBD2. The CDR3 totals 17 residues. The germline V gene encodes CDR1 LNHDA and CDR2 SQIVND (reference sequence). Losses at the gene ends were 6 bases for V and 9 bases for J; bases not matched to a gene: 18. CDR3: CASSQELADSHARELFF. CDR3 in DNA: TGTGCCAGTAGCCAGGAACTAGCGGACTCCCACGCCCGGGAGCTGTTTTTT.

The chain uses TRBV21-1 and TRBJ1-1. TRBV21-1 is listed as a pseudogene. CDR3 length: 15 amino acids. The CDR3 region is CASSYRDAGATEAFF. For the CDR3, the DNA is TGTGCCAGCAGCTACCGGGACGCCGGGGCCACTGAAGCTTTCTTT.

In nucleotides, the CDR3 is TGTGCCATCGGACTAGCGGGGAATGCTGAGCAGTTCTTC. Translation: CAIGLAGNAEQFF. This sequence joins TRBV10-3 and TRBJ2-1, with 12 bases matching TRBD2. The V gene end was trimmed by 8 bases and the J gene end by 9 bases; junction bases not matched to a gene: 5. Germline loops: CDR1 ENHRY, CDR2 SYGVKD. This CDR3 has 13 residues.

V and J are TRBV6-5 and TRBJ1-3; D is possibly TRBD1 (5 bases). The CDR3 runs 14 residues. Germline lookup yields CDR1 MNHEY and CDR2 SVGAGI. The germline V and J ends were trimmed by 5 bases and 0 bases, with 8 bases remaining between them. Written as DNA, the CDR3 is TGTGCCAGCAGTCGGCAGGGCTCTGGAAACACCATATATTTT. Its protein product is CASSRQGSGNTIYF.

This chain links TRBV11-2 with TRBJ1-6; 7 positions match TRBD1. Trimming took 3 bases from V and 7 from J; bases not matched to a gene: 12. CDR1 SGHAT and CDR2 FQNNGV come from the germline V gene. This CDR3 spans 17 amino acids. CDR3 residues: CASSLAGQAVPNSPLHF. The DNA for the CDR3 is TGTGCCAGCAGCTTGGCCGGACAGGCCGTACCCAATTCACCCCTCCACTTT.

This sequence joins TRBV2 and TRBJ1-4; D is unresolved. From germline, CDR1 is SNHLY and CDR2 FYNNEI. The V end was cut by 6 bases, the J end by 5 bases, with 16 bases between. This CDR3 region has 15 residues. The CDR3 sequence is CASSPISGPNEKLFF. The CDR3 coding sequence is TGTGCCAGCAGCCCCATTAGTGGACCAAATGAAAAACTGTTTTTT.

The chain has TRBV2 and TRBJ2-5, with D perhaps matching TRBD1 (5 bases). This CDR3 contains 12 residues. Per germline, CDR1 SNHLY and CDR2 FYNNEI. The CDR3 region is CAVTGFRETQYF. The DNA for the CDR3 is TGTGCTGTCACAGGTTTTAGGGAGACCCAGTACTTC.

The V gene is TRBV30, the J gene TRBJ1-5; unclear D gene. CDR1 and CDR2 (germline): GTSNPN, SVGIG (reference sequence). V was clipped by 0 bases and J by 3 bases, with 9 bases between them. The CDR3 is 14 amino acids. CDR3 sequence: CAWSVSENNQPQHF. In DNA, the CDR3 is TGTGCCTGGAGTGTATCAGAAAACAATCAGCCCCAGCATTTT. Drawing the rest from reference TRBV30 and TRBJ1-5, the complete variable domain is SQTIHQWPATLVQPVGSPLSLECTVEGTSNPNLYWYRQAAGRGLQLLFYSVGIGQISSEVPQNLSASRPQDRQFILSSKKLLLSDSGFYLCAWSVSENNQPQHFGDGTRLSIL.

The chain joins TRBV12-3 or TRBV12-4 to TRBJ2-3; D might be TRBD2 (6 bases). The CDR3 contains 13 residues. V was shortened by 1 base and J by 7 bases, with 9 bases between the two germline ends. The CDR3 sequence is CASSLGGGYTQYF. DNA for the CDR3: TGTGCCAGCAGTTTAGGGGGAGGATATACGCAGTATTTT.

This clone was seen at least ten times. The chain links TRBV4-1 to TRBJ1-3; perhaps TRBD1 as D (5 bases). The CDR3 is 16 residues long. Trimming cost V 6 bases and J 0 bases, with 15 bases left between them. The germline V gene has CDR1 MGHRA and CDR2 YSYEKL. CDR3 residues: CASSPGTTSSGNTIYF. CDR3 nucleotides: TGCGCCAGCAGTCCCGGGACTACCAGCTCTGGAAACACCATATATTTT.

V usage is TRBV5-4 and J usage is TRBJ1-4; D is unclear. The CDR3 has 14 amino acids. Deletions cut 0 bases from V and 0 bases from J, with 3 bases between. The germline CDR1 and CDR2 sequences are SGHNT and YYREEE (reference sequence). CDR3: CASSLGATNEKLFF. CDR3 bases: TGTGCCAGCAGCTTGGGTGCAACTAATGAAAAACTGTTTTTT.

This chain joins TRBV11-2 and TRBJ1-6; no clear D gene. V was cut by 3 bases and J by 2 bases, with 8 bases left in between. Germline values: CDR1 SGHAT, CDR2 FQNNGV. This CDR3 is 15 amino acids long. This chain's CDR3 is CASSLNSPYNSPLHF. CDR3 DNA sequence: TGTGCCAGCAGCTTGAATAGCCCCTATAATTCACCCCTCCACTTT.

The chain recombines TRBV7-9 with TRBJ1-4; D gene ambiguous. The length of the CDR3 is 14 residues. CDR1 is SEHNR, CDR2 FQNEAQ, per germline (reference sequence). Trimming took 5 bases from V and 0 from J, leaving 7 bases between them. DNA for the CDR3: TGTGCCAGCAGCCCACACGCAACTAATGAAAAACTGTTTTTT. It yields the protein CASSPHATNEKLFF.

The chain combines TRBV5-4 with TRBJ1-1, with D hard to call. Deletions cut 0 bases from V and 0 bases from J, with 9 bases between. CDR3 length equals 15 residues. Germline V gene sequence: CDR1 SGHNT, CDR2 YYREEE (reference sequence). CDR3: CASSLVAQVNTEAFF. The CDR3 bases are TGTGCCAGCAGCTTGGTAGCTCAAGTGAACACTGAAGCTTTCTTT.

This chain links TRBV30 with TRBJ1-1; 8 nucleotides agree with TRBD1. This CDR3 is 15 amino acids long. The V gene's germline CDR1 is GTSNPN and CDR2 SVGIG (reference sequence). Trimming cost V 1 base and J 11 bases; bases outside gene matches: 15. DNA of the CDR3: TGTGCCTGGAGTGGGCCTAACCAGGGGGCTAGGGCTGCTTTCTTT. Amino acid sequence: CAWSGPNQGARAAFF.

The chain has TRBV4-1 and TRBJ2-7; D call uncertain. With 1 base removed from V and 1 base from J, the gap between germline ends came to 5 bases. The CDR3 contains 13 residues. CDR1 and CDR2 (germline): MGHRA, YSYEKL. CDR3 residues: CASSQGRSYEQYF. CDR3 bases: TGCGCCAGCAGCCAAGGGCGATCCTACGAGCAGTACTTC.

This chain links TRBV9 with TRBJ2-1; 16 nucleotides align to TRBD2. This CDR3 has 16 amino acids. V lost 2 bases and J lost 9; bases outside the gene matches: 5. Germline V CDR1 and CDR2: SGDLS, YYNGEE. In nucleotides, the CDR3 is TGTGCCAGCAGCGTCACCGGGACTAGCGGGGGGGCTGAGCAGTTCTTC. Amino acids: CASSVTGTSGGAEQFF. Looking up the rest from reference TRBV9 and TRBJ2-1 gives the full variable domain: DSGVTQTPKHLITATGQRVTLRCSPRSGDLSVYWYQQSLDQGLQFLIQYYNGEERAKGNILERFSAQQFPDLHSELNLSSLELGDSALYFCASSVTGTSGGAEQFFGPGTRLTVL.

The chain recombines TRBV7-9 with TRBJ1-6, with D hard to call. The V and J ends lost 1 base and 7 bases respectively, with 14 bases between them. This CDR3 region has 16 residues. The germline V gene has CDR1 SEHNR and CDR2 FQNEAQ (reference sequence). The CDR3 loop is CASSLGRFMTNSPLHF. The CDR3 nucleotides read TGTGCCAGCAGCTTAGGTCGGTTCATGACCAATTCACCCCTCCACTTT.

This clone appeared a few times. The chain links TRBV4-2 to TRBJ1-6; D unclear. The germline V gene encodes CDR1 LGHNA and CDR2 YNFKEQ. V lost 1 base and J 11 bases, leaving 6 bases between the germline ends. The CDR3 is 12 residues long. The CDR3 DNA reads as TGTGCCAGCAGCCAAGGTGGAGCACCCCTCCACTTT. This encodes CASSQGGAPLHF.

This chain uses TRBV27 with TRBJ2-7, with 9 bases matching TRBD1. The CDR3 sequence is 14 residues long. V lost 4 bases, J lost 4 bases, and 5 bases stayed unmatched. Germline V CDR1 and CDR2: MNHEY, SMNVEV (reference sequence). CDR3 region: CASSYRTGAYEQYF. CDR3 DNA: TGTGCCAGCAGTTACAGGACAGGGGCGTACGAGCAGTACTTC.

The chain couples TRBV6-2 or TRBV6-3 to TRBJ1-2; TRBD1 agrees at 8 bases. V gave up 2 bases and J gave up 2 bases; unmatched junction bases: 7. The CDR3 spans 16 residues. Germline V gene data show CDR1 as MNHEY and CDR2 as SVGEGT. The CDR3 sequence is CASSYGTGGSNYGYTF. The CDR3 bases are TGTGCCAGCAGTTACGGAACAGGGGGTAGCAACTATGGCTACACCTTC.